The clone carrying this TCR beta chain has a handful of counts. This sample is drawn from a study of T-cell reconstitution after alpha-beta-depleted transplantation in children. Unique molecular identifiers featured in how the TCRbeta library was prepared. TCRdb redid the calling of the PCR reads with MiXCR, one entry per CDR3 protein. Here the sample spans a few hundred thousand distinct CDR3 sequences, roughly 30% being singletons. Losses at the gene ends were 6 bases for V and 6 bases for J; bases not matched to a gene: 10. The CDR3 has 15 residues. The germline gives CDR1 SGHRS, CDR2 YFSETQ. The chain recombines TRBV5-1 with TRBJ2-1, with TRBD2 matching 9 bases. This sequence was found in a boy under three years old with Wiskott-Aldrich syndrome, due to receive a stem cell transplant. Material: PBMCs, obtained before TCRalphabeta/CD19-depleted stem cell transplant. CDR3 sequence reads: CASTLLGTSPNEQFF. As DNA, the CDR3 is TGCGCCAGCACCCTTCTGGGGACTAGCCCCAATGAGCAGTTCTTC.